This T cell receptor (beta chain) was profiled in a study of blood T cells in healthy people across ages. Broader study findings: The recorded TCR beta diversity per million T cells decreased in a roughly linear manner with age.

In this sample, this clonotype turned up a few times. Its target is unknown. From germline, CDR1 is SGHDT and CDR2 YYEEEE. Trimming pared 5 bases from V and 3 bases from J, leaving 14 bases between. The CDR3 consists of 14 residues. A second PCR, run for about 7 to 12 cycles, used a sample-barcoded 5' primer plus a J-beta primer mix. TCRdb reprocessed the 5' RACE reads with MiXCR, giving one entry per CDR3 protein. The sample yields under 1 million distinct CDR3 sequences, approximately 48% seen once. This TCR came from a man in his sixties in good health. The sample taken for sequencing was blood. J is TRBJ2-5 and V is TRBV5-6, with D maybe TRBD1 (7 bases). CDR3 nucleotide sequence: TGTGCCAGCAGTCAAGGAGGGGGCGAAGAGACCCAGTACTTC. Protein: CASSQGGGEETQYF.